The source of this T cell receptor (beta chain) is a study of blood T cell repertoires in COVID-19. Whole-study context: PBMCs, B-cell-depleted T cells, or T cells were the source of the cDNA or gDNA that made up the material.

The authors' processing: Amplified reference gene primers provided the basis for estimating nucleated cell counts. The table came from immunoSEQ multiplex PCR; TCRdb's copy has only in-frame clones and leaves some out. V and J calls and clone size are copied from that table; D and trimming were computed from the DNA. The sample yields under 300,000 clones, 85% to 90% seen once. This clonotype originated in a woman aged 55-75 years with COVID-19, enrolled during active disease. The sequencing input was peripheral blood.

CDR3 region: CASSKTSYPGQGGKTEAFF. CDR3 nucleotide sequence: TGTGCCAGTAGTAAAACATCCTACCCGGGACAGGGAGGGAAGACTGAAGCTTTCTTT. The chain combines TRBV19 with TRBJ1-1; 9 bases match TRBD1. V dropped 4 bases and J dropped 5; count of bases not matched to a gene: 20. The V gene's germline CDR1 is LNHDA and CDR2 SQIVND (reference sequence). The CDR3 has 19 amino acids.